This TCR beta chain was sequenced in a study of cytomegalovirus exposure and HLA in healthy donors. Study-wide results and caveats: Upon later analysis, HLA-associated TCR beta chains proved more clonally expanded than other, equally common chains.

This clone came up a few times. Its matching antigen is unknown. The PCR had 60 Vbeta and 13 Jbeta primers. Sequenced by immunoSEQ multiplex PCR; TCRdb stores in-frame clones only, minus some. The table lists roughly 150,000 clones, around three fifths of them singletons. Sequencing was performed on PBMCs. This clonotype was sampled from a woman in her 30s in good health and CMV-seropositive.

The CDR3 loop is CVWQGETTEAFF. The CDR3 nucleotides read TGTGTCTGGCAGGGCGAGACGACTGAAGCTTTCTTT. J is TRBJ1-1 and V is TRBV6-4; D is possibly TRBD1 (5 bases). CDR1 and CDR2 from the germline V gene are MRHNA and SNTAGT. This CDR3 spans 12 amino acids.